The T cell receptor beta chain under discussion was sequenced for a study of shared T cell receptors in the human thymus. The V gene's germline CDR1 is MNHNS and CDR2 SASEGT. Trimming pared 6 bases from V and 5 bases from J, leaving 10 bases between. This CDR3 spans 12 amino acids. Using immunoSEQ multiplex PCR, the repertoire was profiled, and TCRdb retains in-frame clones only, with some absent. The sample lists about 380,000 clones, 95% seen once, with 0.015% to 0.02% in the top ten. The TCR comes from a human donor. This chain joins TRBV6-1 and TRBJ2-5; possibly TRBD2 for D (5 bases). The sample taken for sequencing was thymocytes. CDR3 sequence: CASRRARETQYF. For the CDR3, the DNA is TGTGCCAGCAGGAGGGCCAGGGAGACCCAGTACTTC.